The source of this TCR beta chain is a study of OX40 agonist ivuxolimab in advanced cancers. Libraries were prepared by immunoSEQ multiplex PCR; TCRdb keeps only in-frame clonotypes and omits some of them. The repertoire consists of over 80,000 clones, with about 86% occurring once and the leading ten covering more than 5.5%. Germline CDR1 and CDR2: LNHDA and SQIVND (reference sequence). V was trimmed by 9 bases and J by 7 bases, leaving 19 bases between them. The CDR3 covers 14 residues. The origin of this receptor is an adult with an advanced solid tumor such as melanoma, head and neck, liver or kidney cancer. Material: CD4+ or CD8+ T cells sorted from blood, obtained in a trial of the OX40 agonist ivuxolimab. The chain carries TRBV19 and TRBJ1-5; D not resolved. The CDR3 DNA is TGTGCCAGCACACGTCGGGAATCGGGACAGCCCCAGCATTTT. It specifies CASTRRESGQPQHF.